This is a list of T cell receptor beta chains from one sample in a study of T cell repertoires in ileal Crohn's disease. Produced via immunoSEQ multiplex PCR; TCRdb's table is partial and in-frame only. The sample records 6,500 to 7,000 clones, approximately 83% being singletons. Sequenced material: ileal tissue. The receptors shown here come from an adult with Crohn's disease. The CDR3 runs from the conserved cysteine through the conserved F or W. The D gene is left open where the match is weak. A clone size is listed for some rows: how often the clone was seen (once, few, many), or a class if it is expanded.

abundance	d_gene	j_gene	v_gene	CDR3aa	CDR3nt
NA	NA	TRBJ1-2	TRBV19	CASTPTGVSGYTF	TGTGCCAGTACCCCGACAGGCGTTAGTGGCTACACCTTC
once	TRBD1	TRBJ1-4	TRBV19	CASSGQATTNEKLFF	TGTGCCAGTAGCGGACAGGCGACAACTAATGAAAAACTGTTTTTT
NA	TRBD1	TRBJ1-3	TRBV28	CASSPRTGVHSGNTIYF	TGTGCCAGCAGTCCCAGGACAGGGGTTCACTCTGGAAACACCATATATTTT
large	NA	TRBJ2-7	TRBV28	CASSIGLNYEQYF	TGTGCCAGCAGCATTGGACTCAACTACGAGCAGTACTTC
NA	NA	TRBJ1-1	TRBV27	CASSKSSFKGDAEAFF	TGTGCCAGCAGTAAATCATCTTTTAAGGGGGACGCTGAAGCTTTCTTT
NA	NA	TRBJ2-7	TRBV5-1	CASSFGGVRESYEQYF	TGCGCCAGCAGCTTTGGCGGAGTGAGGGAGAGCTACGAGCAGTACTTC
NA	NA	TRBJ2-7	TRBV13	CASSLFAGSPYEQYF	TGTGCCAGCAGCTTATTTGCGGGGTCCCCCTACGAGCAGTACTTC
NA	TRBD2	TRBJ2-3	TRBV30	CASGLAGQDTQYF	TGTGCCTCCGGACTAGCGGGGCAAGATACGCAGTATTTT
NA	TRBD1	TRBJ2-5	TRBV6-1	CASSPGTGTEQYF	TGTGCCAGCAGTCCCGGGACAGGAACGGAGCAGTACTTC
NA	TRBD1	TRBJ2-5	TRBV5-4	CASSLLGQSGETQYF	TGTGCCAGCAGCTTGTTGGGACAGTCGGGAGAGACCCAGTACTTC